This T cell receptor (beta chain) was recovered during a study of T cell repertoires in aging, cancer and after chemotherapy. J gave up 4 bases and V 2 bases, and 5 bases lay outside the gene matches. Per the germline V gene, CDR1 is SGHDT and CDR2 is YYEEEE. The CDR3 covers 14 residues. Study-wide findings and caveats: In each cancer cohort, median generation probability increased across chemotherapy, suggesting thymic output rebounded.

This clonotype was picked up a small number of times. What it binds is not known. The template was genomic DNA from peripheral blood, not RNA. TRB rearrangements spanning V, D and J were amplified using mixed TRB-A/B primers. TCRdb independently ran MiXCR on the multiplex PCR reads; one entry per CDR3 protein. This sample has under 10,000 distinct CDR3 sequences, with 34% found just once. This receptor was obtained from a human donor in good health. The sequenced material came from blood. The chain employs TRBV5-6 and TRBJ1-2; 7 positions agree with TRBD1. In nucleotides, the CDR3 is TGTGCCAGCAGCTTCGGGACAGAGATCTATGGCTACACCTTC. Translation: CASSFGTEIYGYTF.